These 9 T cell receptor beta chains share one sample of origin, sequenced in a study of shared clonotypes between healthy human individuals. The repertoire was sequenced with immunoSEQ multiplex PCR; TCRdb's copy has only in-frame clones and lacks some. The sample holds 100,000 or so clones, less than 50% seen once. Sequencing was carried out using PBMCs. The receptor source for this set is a woman aged 40 to 49 in good health. Some clones in this sample may be carry-over from other donors' samples.

The rearrangement links TRBV29-1 to TRBJ1-1; a possible D gene is TRBD1 (6 bases). V was pared by 5 bases and J by 0 bases, with 10 bases between. The CDR3 contains 13 residues. The germline V gene encodes CDR1 SQVTM and CDR2 ANQGSEA. The CDR3 bases are TGCAGCGTTCAGCAGGGGCTGAACACTGAAGCTTTCTTT. Its protein product is CSVQQGLNTEAFF.

The chain links TRBV5-4 to TRBJ1-6; no firm D call. CDR1 is SGHNT and CDR2 is YYREEE in the germline V gene (reference sequence). The CDR3 is 12 residues long. V lost 4 bases and J 10 bases, leaving 9 bases between the germline ends. The DNA for the CDR3 is TGTGCCAGCAGCGGGGAAGGGTCACCCCTCCACTTT. Translation gives CASSGEGSPLHF.

J is TRBJ1-2 and V is TRBV9; D might be TRBD1 (5 bases). The germline gives CDR1 SGDLS, CDR2 YYNGEE. There are 16 residues in the CDR3. The V end lost 2 bases, the J end lost 4 bases, and 18 bases lay between the germline ends. The CDR3 coding sequence is TGTGCCAGCAGCGTCGAAGGGTCAGGGTATGGCTATGGCTACACCTTC. As protein: CASSVEGSGYGYGYTF.

This clone has a count of ten or more. The J gene is TRBJ2-7, the V gene TRBV7-2; 7 bases match TRBD1. This CDR3 region has 14 residues. J was trimmed by 6 bases and V by 1 base; bases with no gene match: 6. Looked up from germline, CDR1 is SGHTA and CDR2 is FQGNSA. This CDR3 is CASSLDRGAGEQYF. As DNA, the CDR3 is TGTGCCAGCAGCTTAGACAGGGGAGCCGGCGAGCAGTACTTC.

This clone was seen more than once but under ten times. This chain connects TRBV27 to TRBJ1-5; D not certain. CDR1 MNHEY and CDR2 SMNVEV come from the germline V gene (reference sequence). This CDR3 is built from 17 residues. V was cut by 8 bases and J by 2 bases, with 22 bases left in between. Here the CDR3 reads CASGRPSSYSGNQPQHF. CDR3 DNA sequence: TGTGCCAGCGGACGTCCCTCCTCATATAGCGGCAATCAGCCCCAGCATTTT.

The rearrangement links TRBV19 to TRBJ2-6; D gene uncertain. Looked up from germline, CDR1 is LNHDA and CDR2 is SQIVND (reference sequence). V lost 7 bases, J lost 0 bases, and 4 bases lay in between. The CDR3 runs 13 residues. CDR3 amino acids: CASTGSGANVLTF. The CDR3 DNA sequence: TGTGCCAGTACAGGCTCTGGGGCCAACGTCCTGACTTTC.

This clone was seen ten or more times. The rearrangement joins TRBV5-1 to TRBJ1-4; D gene ambiguous. The CDR3 totals 14 residues. Per germline, CDR1 SGHRS and CDR2 YFSETQ. Trimming removed 4 bases from V and 0 bases from J, with 7 bases in between. The DNA of the CDR3 is TGCGCCAGCAGCCCGACAACAACTAATGAAAAACTGTTTTTT. Its translation: CASSPTTTNEKLFF.

The chain combines TRBV29-1 with TRBJ1-1; D is ambiguous. Between the trimmed V and J ends, which lost 7 bases and 11 bases, there was a span of 20 bases. CDR1 is SQVTM, CDR2 ANQGSEA, per germline. The CDR3 is made up of 12 amino acids. For the CDR3, the DNA is TGCAGCGCCCTCTCGGGCAGTCTAGAGGCTTTCTTT. It yields the protein CSALSGSLEAFF.

This clone was observed a few times. The chain is built from TRBV27 and TRBJ2-7; D gene ambiguous. Germline CDR1 MNHEY, CDR2 SMNVEV (reference sequence). The V end lost 5 bases, the J end lost 5 bases, and 16 bases lay between the germline ends. This CDR3 is 14 amino acids long. CDR3 protein: CASSPGPRPHEQYF. CDR3 DNA: TGTGCCAGCAGTCCAGGACCACGGCCCCACGAGCAGTACTTC.